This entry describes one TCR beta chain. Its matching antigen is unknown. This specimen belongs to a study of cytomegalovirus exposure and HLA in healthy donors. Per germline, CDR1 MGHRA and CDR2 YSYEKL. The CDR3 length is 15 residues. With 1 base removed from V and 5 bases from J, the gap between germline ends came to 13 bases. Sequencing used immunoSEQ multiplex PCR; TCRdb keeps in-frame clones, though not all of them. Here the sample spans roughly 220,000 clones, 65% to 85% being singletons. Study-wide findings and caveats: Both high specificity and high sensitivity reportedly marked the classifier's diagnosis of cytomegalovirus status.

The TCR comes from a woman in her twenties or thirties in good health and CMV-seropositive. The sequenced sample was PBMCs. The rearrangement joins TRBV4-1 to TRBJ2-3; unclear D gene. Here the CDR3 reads CASSQARSSRDTQYF. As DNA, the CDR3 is TGCGCCAGCAGCCAAGCAAGGTCGTCGCGAGATACGCAGTATTTT.